Many counts were recorded for the clone carrying this T cell receptor (beta chain). This specimen comes from a study of T cells in Graves' hyperthyroidism and ophthalmopathy. As for the study in general: At initial diagnosis, before any treatment had begun, peripheral blood was obtained.

The CDR3 has 15 residues. Germline CDR1 GTSNPN, CDR2 SVGIG (reference sequence). Unmatched junction bases numbered 11, after V lost 3 bases and J lost 4 bases. Graves' hyperthyroidism was deemed stable absent ophthalmopathy progression within 18 months. Aged 18 to 65, the patients had hyperthyroidism that was newly diagnosed and had lasted under 2 months. Regions amplified from RNA transcripts were the TCR beta CDR3 regions. A set of HTBI primers served as the primers for a first-round RT-PCR of the TCR CDR3. TCRdb processed the multiplex PCR reads anew with MiXCR; each CDR3 protein has one entry. The table includes approximately 520,000 distinct CDR3 sequences, less than 25% detected once.

This clonotype originated in a man younger than 35 with Graves' hyperthyroidism. The chain couples TRBV30 to TRBJ2-7, with 8 bases aligning to TRBD1. Sequencing was carried out using blood. As DNA, the CDR3 is TGTGCCTGGAGGTCCGGACAGGGAGGCACTTACGAGCAGTACTTC. Protein: CAWRSGQGGTYEQYF.